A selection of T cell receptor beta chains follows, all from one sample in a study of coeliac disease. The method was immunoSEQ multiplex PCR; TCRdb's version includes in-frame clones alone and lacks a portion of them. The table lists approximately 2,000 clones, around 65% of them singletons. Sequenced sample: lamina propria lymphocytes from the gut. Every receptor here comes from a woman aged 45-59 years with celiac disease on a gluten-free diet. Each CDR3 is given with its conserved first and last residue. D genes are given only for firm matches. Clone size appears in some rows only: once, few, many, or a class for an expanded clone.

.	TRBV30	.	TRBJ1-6	TGTGCCTGGAGTGTACTCGGGAACAGGGTTGGCTATAATTCACCCCTCCACTTT	CAWSVLGNRVGYNSPLHF
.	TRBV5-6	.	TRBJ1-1	TGTGCCAGCAGCTTGGAGGGGGTCAGTAAAGTCAACACTGAAGCTTTCTTT	CASSLEGVSKVNTEAFF
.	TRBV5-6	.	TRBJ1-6	TGTGCCAGCAGCTTGGGGGGAGGGCAGGTGCCAAATTCACCCCTCCACTTT	CASSLGGGQVPNSPLHF
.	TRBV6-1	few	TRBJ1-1	TGTGCCAGCAGCCAGGGGAACACTGAAGCTTTCTTT	CASSQGNTEAFF
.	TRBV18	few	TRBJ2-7	TGTGCCAGCTCACCCGACCGACAGTCGGCACCAGGCGAGCAGTACTTC	CASSPDRQSAPGEQYF
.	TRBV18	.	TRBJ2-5	TGTGCCAGCTCACCTCAAGCCTACCAAGAGACCCAGTACTTC	CASSPQAYQETQYF
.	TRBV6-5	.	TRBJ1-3	TGTGCCACACAGGACCGATCCTCTGGAAACACCATATATTTT	CATQDRSSGNTIYF
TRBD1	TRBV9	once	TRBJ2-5	TGTGCCAGCAGCCCCCGACAGGGTATGGAGACCCAGTACTTC	CASSPRQGMETQYF
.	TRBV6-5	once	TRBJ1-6	TGTGCCAGCAGTCGGGGGGATTCGAGTTCACCCCTCCACTTT	CASSRGDSSSPLHF
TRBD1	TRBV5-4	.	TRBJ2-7	TGTGCCAGCAGCCCCCGGGACAGGGTATTATACGAGCAGTACTTC	CASSPRDRVLYEQYF
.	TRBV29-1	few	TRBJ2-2	TGCAGCGTTTTCCCGGAGGGAACCGGGGAGCTGTTTTTT	CSVFPEGTGELFF
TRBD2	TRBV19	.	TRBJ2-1	TGTGCCAGTAGCCCGGGACTAGCGGGGGCCCTCTACAATGAGCAGTTCTTC	CASSPGLAGALYNEQFF
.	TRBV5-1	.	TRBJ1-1	TGCGCCAGCAGCTGGACTGGGGTTACAGGGGCTTTCTTT	CASSWTGVTGAFF
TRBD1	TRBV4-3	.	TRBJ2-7	TGCGCCAGCAGCCAGGGCTTCCAGGGGACAGGGGGCGAGCAGTACTTC	CASSQGFQGTGGEQYF
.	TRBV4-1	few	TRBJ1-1	TGCGCCAGCAGCCAAGGAGGGCCCCTGAACACTGAAGCTTTCTTT	CASSQGGPLNTEAFF
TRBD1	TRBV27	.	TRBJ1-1	TGTGCCAGCAGTCAGGGGGCGATAAGTCAGGCTGAAGCTTTCTTT	CASSQGAISQAEAFF
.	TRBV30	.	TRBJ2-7	TGTGCCTGGAGTGTAGTAGCCGAGCAGTACTTC	CAWSVVAEQYF
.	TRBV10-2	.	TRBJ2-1	TGCGCCAGCAGTGAGTCCCGGAGGAGGCGGAATGAGCAGTTCTTC	CASSESRRRRNEQFF
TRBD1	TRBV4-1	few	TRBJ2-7	TGCGCCAGCAGCCCACGGGCAGGGGGCGCAGGAAGAACCTCCCATGCGAATTACGAGCAGTACTTC	CASSPRAGGAGRTSHANYEQYF
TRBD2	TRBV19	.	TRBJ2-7	TGTGCCAGTAGTCAAACCGGGACTATCTACGAGCAGTACTTC	CASSQTGTIYEQYF
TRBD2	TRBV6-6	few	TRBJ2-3	TGTGCCAGCAGCCGACAGCGGGGGGTGAGCACAGATACGCAGTATTTT	CASSRQRGVSTDTQYF
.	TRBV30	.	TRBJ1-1	TGTGCCTGGAAAATTACAGGGAGCAACACTGAAGCTTTCTTT	CAWKITGSNTEAFF
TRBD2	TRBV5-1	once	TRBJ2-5	TGCGCCAGCAGCCGGAAGGGTGGGACTAGCGGGGTCCAAGAGACCCAGTACTTC	CASSRKGGTSGVQETQYF
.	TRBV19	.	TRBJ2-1	TGTGCCAGTAGTATTGTCGCGGGCAGCAGTGAGCAGTTCTTC	CASSIVAGSSEQFF
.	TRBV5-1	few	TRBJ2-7	TGCGCCAGCAGCCCCAATGGGGCCCTGGGAGAGCAGTACTTC	CASSPNGALGEQYF
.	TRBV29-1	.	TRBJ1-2	TGCAGCGTTGAAACGGATGAGGGAAACTATGGCTACACCTTC	CSVETDEGNYGYTF
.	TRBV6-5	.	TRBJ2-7	TGTGCCAGCAGTTACAGTCATCTAGCCTCCTACGAGCAGTACTTC	CASSYSHLASYEQYF
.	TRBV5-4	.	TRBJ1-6	TGTGCCAGCAGTCCCGGGTTCGATTCACCCCTCCACTTT	CASSPGFDSPLHF
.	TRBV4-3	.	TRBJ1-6	TGCGCCAGCAGCCAAGCTGTCACAGTTCAAAATTCACCCCTCCACTTT	CASSQAVTVQNSPLHF
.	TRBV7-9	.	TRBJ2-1	TGTGCCAGCAGCTTAGTGGGGGCCTTGCACAATGAGCAGTTCTTC	CASSLVGALHNEQFF
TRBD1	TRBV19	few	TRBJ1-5	TGTGCCAGTAGTTGGACAGGGTCTTATAGCAATCAGCCCCAGCATTTT	CASSWTGSYSNQPQHF
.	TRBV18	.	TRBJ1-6	TGTGCCAGCCGGAGGGGAGGGGGAAACGAACCCCTCCACTTT	CASRRGGGNEPLHF
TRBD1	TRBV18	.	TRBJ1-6	TGTGCCAGCTCACCACAGCCCGGGACAGGGTTTTCACCCCTCCACTTT	CASSPQPGTGFSPLHF
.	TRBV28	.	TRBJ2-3	TGTGCCAGCAGTTTGGGGACAACAGATACGCAGTATTTT	CASSLGTTDTQYF
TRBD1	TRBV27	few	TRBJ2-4	TGTGCCAGCAGCCCGGACAGGGCGATAGCCAAAAACATTCAGTACTTC	CASSPDRAIAKNIQYF
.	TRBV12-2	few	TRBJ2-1	TGTGCAAGTCGCCTCGGAGGTGAGCAGTTCTTC	CASRLGGEQFF
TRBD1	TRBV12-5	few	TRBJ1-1	TGTGCTAGTGGTTTGGTCTCCACAGGGGAGAACACTGAAGCTTTCTTT	CASGLVSTGENTEAFF
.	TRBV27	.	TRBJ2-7	TGTGCCAGCTCCCCCCAGGCAGGGTCAACCTACGAGCAGTACTTC	CASSPQAGSTYEQYF
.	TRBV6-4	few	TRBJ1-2	TGTGCCAGCAGCCCCAGGCGGGCTAACTATGGCTACACCTTC	CASSPRRANYGYTF
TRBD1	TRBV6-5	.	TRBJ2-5	TGTGCCAGCAGTCCTGACAGGGTGTACCAAGAGACCCAGTACTTC	CASSPDRVYQETQYF